This TCR beta chain was sequenced in a study of T cell responses to AZD1222 COVID-19 vaccine. Study results and limitations: The study sampled repertoires only after the peak T cell response.

Remarks on this clone: Antigen unknown.

The repertoire was sequenced with immunoSEQ multiplex PCR; TCRdb's copy has only in-frame clones and lacks some. Counted here are more than 35,000 clones, 75% to 85% occurring once; the ten biggest clones make up about 51%. Germline-derived CDR1 and CDR2 are SGHDT and YYEEEE. This CDR3 contains 14 residues. Trimming removed 2 bases from V and 4 bases from J; junction bases left unmatched: 3. The chain recombines TRBV5-6 with TRBJ2-7, with 10 positions matching TRBD1. This TCR was sampled from an adult in good health. The input for sequencing was peripheral blood, taken on day 0 of AZD1222 vaccination. DNA of the CDR3: TGTGCCAGCAGCTTCGGGACAGGGGATTACGAGCAGTACTTC. Its protein is CASSFGTGDYEQYF.